These T cell receptor beta chains were read from a single sample in a study of identifying expanded T cells in peripheral blood. Only in-frame clones appear in the TCRdb table, and some are missing; sequencing was by immunoSEQ multiplex PCR. The repertoire holds about 81,000 clones, with 80% to 85% as singletons. Sample: blood. Receptor source: a person aged 18 to 75 in good health. CDR3s include the opening cysteine and the closing phenylalanine or tryptophan. The D gene is left open where the match is weak.

J gene | D gene | V gene | CDR3 protein | CDR3 DNA
TRBJ1-2 | - | TRBV28 | CASSFMRDGVDGYTF | TGTGCCAGCAGTTTCATGAGGGATGGAGTCGACGGCTACACCTTC
TRBJ1-5 | - | TRBV28 | CASSLGNQPQHF | TGTGCCAGCAGTTTGGGTAATCAGCCCCAGCATTTT
TRBJ2-7 | TRBD2 | TRBV9 | CASSVQAGGEREQYF | TGTGCCAGCAGCGTTCAGGCGGGAGGTGAGCGCGAGCAGTACTTC
TRBJ2-7 | TRBD1 | TRBV18 | CASSPRTGDPPEQYF | TGTGCCAGCTCACCACGGACAGGGGATCCTCCCGAGCAGTACTTC
TRBJ2-2 | - | TRBV6-1 | CASTVIGVGTGELFF | TGTGCCAGCACCGTCATAGGGGTGGGCACCGGGGAGCTGTTTTTT
TRBJ1-3 | - | TRBV28 | CASSLISPVSGNTIYF | TGTGCCAGCAGTTTAATCTCCCCGGTCTCTGGAAACACCATATATTTT
TRBJ2-2 | TRBD1 | TRBV9 | CASSDGTGVGELFF | TGTGCCAGCAGCGACGGGACAGGGGTTGGGGAGCTGTTTTTT
TRBJ2-5 | - | TRBV6-5 | CASTPRYNEETQYF | TGTGCCAGCACCCCCCGGTATAATGAAGAGACCCAGTACTTC
TRBJ1-5 | - | TRBV15 | CATSMGRGSNQPQHF | TGTGCCACCAGCATGGGCCGTGGTAGCAATCAGCCCCAGCATTTT
TRBJ2-1 | TRBD1 | TRBV6-6 | CASSYPGQGLNEQFF | TGTGCCAGCAGTTACCCGGGACAGGGGCTCAATGAGCAGTTCTTC
TRBJ2-7 | TRBD1 | TRBV5-1 | CASSRGPTGDSYEQYF | TGCGCCAGCAGCAGGGGGCCGACAGGGGATTCCTACGAGCAGTACTTC
TRBJ2-7 | TRBD1 | TRBV6-5 | CASSGPAGGTYEQYF | TGTGCCAGCAGTGGGCCGGCAGGGGGCACCTACGAGCAGTACTTC
TRBJ1-2 | - | TRBV28 | CASSLLVESRGYTF | TGTGCCAGCAGTTTGTTGGTCGAGAGTCGTGGCTACACCTTC
TRBJ1-4 | TRBD1 | TRBV25-1 | CASTPTGQGNEKLFF | TGTGCCAGCACTCCGACAGGACAGGGTAATGAAAAACTGTTTTTT
TRBJ1-5 | - | TRBV6-1 | CASSERYNQPQHF | TGTGCCAGCAGTGAAAGGTACAATCAGCCCCAGCATTTT